The clone carrying this TCR beta chain was counted at least ten times. Its antigen is as yet unknown. This entry belongs to a study of neurological immune-mediated disorders. General study results and limits: While HTLV-1-associated myelopathy showed the greatest TCR clonal expansion, multiple sclerosis showed the least, falling below healthy controls.

Every sequencing run produced over 190 million TCR-beta sequences, and the sequences from any one run covered 15-18 subjects. TCRdb independently ran MiXCR on the 5' RACE reads; one entry per CDR3 protein. The repertoire includes about 60,000 distinct CDR3 sequences, around 3.8% of them detected once, and less than 2.5% sits in the top ten. V lost 6 bases, J lost 8 bases, and 20 bases lay in between. The CDR3 is made up of 15 amino acids. The TCR originated in a woman in her 50s with multiple sclerosis. The chain employs TRBV12-3 or TRBV12-4 and TRBJ2-1, with D perhaps TRBD1 or TRBD2 (5 bases each). The sample comprised PBMCs. Written as DNA, the CDR3 is TGTGCCAGCAGCGCACCGGGACCTGCTACGGATGAGCAGTTCTTC. This gives the protein CASSAPGPATDEQFF.